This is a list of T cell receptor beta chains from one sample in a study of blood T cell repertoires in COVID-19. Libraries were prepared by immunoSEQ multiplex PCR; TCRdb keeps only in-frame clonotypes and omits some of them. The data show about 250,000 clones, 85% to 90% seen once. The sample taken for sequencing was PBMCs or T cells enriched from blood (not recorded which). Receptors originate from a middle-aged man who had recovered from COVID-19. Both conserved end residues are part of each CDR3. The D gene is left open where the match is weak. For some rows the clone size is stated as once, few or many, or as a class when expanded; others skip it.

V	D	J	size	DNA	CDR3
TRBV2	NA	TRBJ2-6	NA	TGTGCCAGCAGTGGGAGGTTGGGGGCCAACGTCCTGACTTTC	CASSGRLGANVLTF
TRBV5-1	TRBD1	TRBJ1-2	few	TGCGCCAGCAGCCTAGGACAGGGCTTCTATGGCTACACCTTC	CASSLGQGFYGYTF
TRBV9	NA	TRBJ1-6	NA	TGTGCCAGCAGCCCGGGGTCATATAATTCACCCCTCCACTTT	CASSPGSYNSPLHF
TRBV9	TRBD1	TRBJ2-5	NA	TGTGCCAGCAGCGTAGCTAGTTGGACAGGGGGCGGAGAGACCCAGTACTTC	CASSVASWTGGGETQYF
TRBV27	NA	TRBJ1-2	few	TGTGCCAGCAGTTTCAGCGGTGAGCTCCTACCGTATGGCTACACCTTC	CASSFSGELLPYGYTF
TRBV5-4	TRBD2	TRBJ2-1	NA	TGTGCCAGCAGCTTGGGCGGGAGGGCCAATGAGCAGTTCTTC	CASSLGGRANEQFF
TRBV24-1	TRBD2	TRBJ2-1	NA	TGTGCCACCAGTGACAGACTAGCGAGCTCCTACAATGAGCAGTTCTTC	CATSDRLASSYNEQFF
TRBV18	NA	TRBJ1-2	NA	TGTGCCAGCTCACCGACAGACGACTATGGCTACACCTTC	CASSPTDDYGYTF
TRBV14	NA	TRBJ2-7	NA	TGTGCCAGTGAACGGGGAGGCACCTACGAGCAGTACTTC	CASERGGTYEQYF
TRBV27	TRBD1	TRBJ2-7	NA	TGTGCCAGCAGTTTCCTGACTCCAGGGGGCGGGCTTAGCTCCTACGAGCAGTACTTC	CASSFLTPGGGLSSYEQYF
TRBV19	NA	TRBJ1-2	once	TGTGCCAGTAGTTCACTTCCCCACTATGGCTACACCTTC	CASSSLPHYGYTF
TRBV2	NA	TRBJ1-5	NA	TGTGCCAGCAGTGAAATTTTAGAAGGGGGCAATCAGCCCCAGCATTTT	CASSEILEGGNQPQHF
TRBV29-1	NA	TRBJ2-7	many	TGCAGCGCCGGAGGGACCGGCAACGCAAACTACGAGCAGTACTTC	CSAGGTGNANYEQYF
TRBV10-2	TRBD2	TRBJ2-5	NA	TGCGCCAGCAGTTTCAGCGGGAGAGGTGGAGAGACCCAGTACTTC	CASSFSGRGGETQYF
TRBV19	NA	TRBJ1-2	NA	TGTGCCAGTAGTATGGCCCCCGGGGGCTACACCTTC	CASSMAPGGYTF
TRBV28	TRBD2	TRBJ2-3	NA	TGTGCCAGCAGTTTATCGCGGGAGGGCCCGCGACCCAGCACAGATACGCAGTATTTT	CASSLSREGPRPSTDTQYF
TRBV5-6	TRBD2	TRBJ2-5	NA	TGTGCCAGCAGCTTGAAGCGGGGGGCCCAAGAGACCCAGTACTTC	CASSLKRGAQETQYF
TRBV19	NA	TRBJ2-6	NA	TGTGCCAGTAGAGACGACAGGTCCGGGGCCAACGTCCTGACTTTC	CASRDDRSGANVLTF
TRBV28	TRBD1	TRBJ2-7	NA	TGTGCCAGCAGTTTGGGGGGGACAGGGTCCTACGAGCAGTACTTC	CASSLGGTGSYEQYF
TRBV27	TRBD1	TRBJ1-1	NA	TGTGCCAGCAGTTTCCAGGGGGCTGCTGAAGCTTTCTTT	CASSFQGAAEAFF
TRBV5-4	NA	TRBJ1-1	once	TGTGCCAGCAGCTTGGTGGGGACACTGAACACTGAAGCTTTCTTT	CASSLVGTLNTEAFF
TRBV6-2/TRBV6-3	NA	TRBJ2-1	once	TGTGCCAGCAGCCCAAACACCAAAGAATACATCAATGAGCAGTTCTTC	CASSPNTKEYINEQFF
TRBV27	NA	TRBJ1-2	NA	TGTGCCAGCAGTTTTTTCGGTCCGGCGGAGGGCACAACTTACTATGGCTACACCTTC	CASSFFGPAEGTTYYGYTF
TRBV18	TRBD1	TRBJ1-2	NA	TGTGCCAGCTCACCGGGACAGGCGGCTAACTATGGCTACACCTTC	CASSPGQAANYGYTF
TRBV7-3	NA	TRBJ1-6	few	TGTGCCAGCAGCTTAAGAGGGAATTCACCCCTCCACTTT	CASSLRGNSPLHF
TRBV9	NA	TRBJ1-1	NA	TGTGCCAGCAGCGTAGATGCAGGAACGAACACTGAAGCTTTCTTT	CASSVDAGTNTEAFF
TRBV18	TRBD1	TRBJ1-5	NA	TGTGCCAGCTCACCCATGCCGGGACAGAATAGCAATCAGCCCCAGCATTTT	CASSPMPGQNSNQPQHF
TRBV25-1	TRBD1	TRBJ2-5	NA	TGTGCCAGCAGCACAGGGGAACAAGAGACCCAGTACTTC	CASSTGEQETQYF
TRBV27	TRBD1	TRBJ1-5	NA	TGTGCCAGCAACCCCGGGACAGGGGGCTTTCGGAGCAATCAGCCCCAGCATTTT	CASNPGTGGFRSNQPQHF
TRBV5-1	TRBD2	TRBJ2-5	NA	TGCGCCAGCAGCTTGACTAGCGGGGGGACCCAAGAGACCCAGTACTTC	CASSLTSGGTQETQYF
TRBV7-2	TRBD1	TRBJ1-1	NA	TGTGCCAGCAGCTCGGGACAGGGGGCCCCAAACACTGAAGCTTTCTTT	CASSSGQGAPNTEAFF
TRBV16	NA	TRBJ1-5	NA	TGTGCCAGCAGCCAATCCCCAGGGAATCAGCCCCAGCATTTT	CASSQSPGNQPQHF
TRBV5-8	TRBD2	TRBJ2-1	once	TGTGCCAGCAATCGGGGGGGGTACAATGAGCAGTTCTTC	CASNRGGYNEQFF
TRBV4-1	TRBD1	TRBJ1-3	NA	TGCGCCAGCAGCCAAGCGACAGGGGGCTCTGGAAACACCATATATTTT	CASSQATGGSGNTIYF
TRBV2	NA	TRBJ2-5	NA	TGTGCCAGCGTCCGAGCAGGTATTTCGGAGACCCAGTACTTC	CASVRAGISETQYF
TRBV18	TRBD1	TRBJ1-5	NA	TGTGCCAGCTCACCCGGACAGGGCGGTCAGCCCCAGCATTTT	CASSPGQGGQPQHF
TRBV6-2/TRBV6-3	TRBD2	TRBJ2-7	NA	TGTGCCAGCAGTGTAGGACTAGCGGGGGGTGCCTACGAGCAGTACTTC	CASSVGLAGGAYEQYF
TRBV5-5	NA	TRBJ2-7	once	TGTGCCAGCAGCTTGGCAAGAGCCTACGAGCAGTACTTC	CASSLARAYEQYF
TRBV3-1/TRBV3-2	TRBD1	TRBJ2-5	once	TGTGCCAGCAGCTCGGACAGGGGTCAAGAGACCCAGTACTTC	CASSSDRGQETQYF
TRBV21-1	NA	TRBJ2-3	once	TGTGCCAGCAGGCGTAAGCGGGAGGGCCAAGATACGCAGTATTTT	CASRRKREGQDTQYF
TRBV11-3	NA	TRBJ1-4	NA	TGTGCCAGCAGCTTAGGAACCGTTGCGGAACTGTTTTTT	CASSLGTVAELFF
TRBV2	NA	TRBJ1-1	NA	TGTGCCAGCAGGGACAGCATTATGAACACTGAAGCTTTCTTT	CASRDSIMNTEAFF
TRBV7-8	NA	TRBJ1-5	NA	TGTGCCAGCAGCTTGGGACAAAATAGCAATCAGCCCCAGCATTTT	CASSLGQNSNQPQHF
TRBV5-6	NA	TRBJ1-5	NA	TGTGCCAGCAGCTTGGCGGGGGGCGGGGGGCAGCCCCAGCATTTT	CASSLAGGGGQPQHF
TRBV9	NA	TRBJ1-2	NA	TGTGCCAGCAGCGTAGTGGGGGGAGGTGATGGCTACACCTTC	CASSVVGGGDGYTF
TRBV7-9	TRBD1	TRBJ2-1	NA	TGTGCCAGCAGCTTAGGGCCAGGGGGCGCCTACAATGAGCAGTTCTTC	CASSLGPGGAYNEQFF
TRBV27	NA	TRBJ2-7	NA	TGTGCCAGCAGTTTAAAGAGCCCCACAGGACCCTACGAGCAGTACTTC	CASSLKSPTGPYEQYF
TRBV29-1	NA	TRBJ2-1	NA	TGCAGCGTTGACGGTCAAGACTCCTACAATGAGCAGTTCTTC	CSVDGQDSYNEQFF
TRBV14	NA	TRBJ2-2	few	TGTGCCAGCAGCCAAGGACTCAGGGCGCCCACCGGGGAGCTGTTTTTT	CASSQGLRAPTGELFF
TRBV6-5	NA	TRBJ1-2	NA	TGTGCCAGCAGGACCAGCGGAGGGACCGGCTATGGCTACACCTTC	CASRTSGGTGYGYTF
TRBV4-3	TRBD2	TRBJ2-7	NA	TGCGCCAGCAGCCAAGGACCGGGACTAGCGGATTCCTACGAGCAGTACTTC	CASSQGPGLADSYEQYF
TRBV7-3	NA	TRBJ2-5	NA	TGTGCCAGCAGCCCCATCGGGGTTCGAGAGACCCAGTACTTC	CASSPIGVRETQYF
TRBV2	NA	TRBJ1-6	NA	TGTGCCAGCAGTGCGGAGGGTCAGGAGAATTCACCCCTCCACTTT	CASSAEGQENSPLHF
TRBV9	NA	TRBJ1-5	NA	TGTGCCAGCAGCGTTGGACACCTTAGCAATCAGCCCCAGCATTTT	CASSVGHLSNQPQHF
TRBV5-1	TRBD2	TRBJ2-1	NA	TGCGCCAGCAGCTTGGGTCCGGGGGGATCCTACAATGAGCAGTTCTTC	CASSLGPGGSYNEQFF
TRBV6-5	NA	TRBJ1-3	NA	TGTGCCAGCAGTTACTCTAACGGGGGGCTGGGAAACACCATATATTTT	CASSYSNGGLGNTIYF
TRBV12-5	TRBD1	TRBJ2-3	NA	TGTGCTAGTGGTCCCGGGACAGGGGGAGCAGATACGCAGTATTTT	CASGPGTGGADTQYF
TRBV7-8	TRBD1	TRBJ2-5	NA	TGTGCCAGCAGCTTAAGGGGTCTCAGGGGGCGCGTAGAGACCCAGTACTTC	CASSLRGLRGRVETQYF
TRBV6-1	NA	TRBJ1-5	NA	TGTGCCAGCAGTGAGCAGGGTTACAATCAGCCCCAGCATTTT	CASSEQGYNQPQHF